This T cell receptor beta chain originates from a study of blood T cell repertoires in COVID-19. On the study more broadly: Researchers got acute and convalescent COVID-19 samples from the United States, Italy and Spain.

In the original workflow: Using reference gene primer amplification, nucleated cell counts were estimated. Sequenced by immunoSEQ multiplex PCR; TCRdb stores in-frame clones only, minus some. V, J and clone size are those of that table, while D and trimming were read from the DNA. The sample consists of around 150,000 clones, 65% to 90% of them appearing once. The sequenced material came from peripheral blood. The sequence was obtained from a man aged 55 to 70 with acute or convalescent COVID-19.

Here the CDR3 reads CSASGVGATGYNEQFF. In DNA form, the CDR3 reads TGCAGTGCTAGTGGGGTGGGCGCGACAGGCTACAATGAGCAGTTCTTC. The J gene is TRBJ2-1, the V gene TRBV20-1; a weak D match, TRBD1 (6 bases). The V end lost 3 bases, the J end lost 3 bases, and 18 bases lay between the germline ends. The CDR3 is 16 amino acids. The germline CDR1 and CDR2 sequences are DFQATT and SNEGSKA (reference sequence).